This T cell receptor beta chain comes out of a study of T cells in Graves' hyperthyroidism and ophthalmopathy. Study as a whole: Peripheral blood was drawn at first diagnosis, prior to all treatment.

V was pared by 7 bases and J by 4 bases, with 17 bases between. The CDR3 has 15 residues. From germline, CDR1 is LNHDA and CDR2 SQIVND (reference sequence). RNA transcripts served as the template for amplifying TCR beta CDR3 regions. TCR CDR3 regions were first amplified by RT-PCR with HTBI primers. MiXCR, applied by TCRdb to the multiplex PCR reads, yields one record per CDR3 protein. The table records hundreds of thousands of distinct CDR3 sequences, more than 12% of them present only once. The table lists this clonotype with many counts. As yet, its antigen is unknown. In the ophthalmopathy cohort, Clinical Activity Score was at least 3, NOSPECS grade at least 4, and duration under 3 months. Not enrolled were patients with uncontrolled infection, other autoimmune disease, pregnancy or lactation. Notes on the study in general: Ophthalmopathy was predicted by the model a median of roughly 6.6 months ahead of onset.

Material for sequencing was blood. The sequence came from a woman in her fifties or sixties with Graves' ophthalmopathy. V gene TRBV19 combines with J gene TRBJ1-5; possible D gene TRBD1, 5 bases. This CDR3 reads CASKGDRLKNQPQHF. The CDR3 DNA follows: TGTGCCAGTAAGGGAGACAGACTTAAAAATCAGCCCCAGCATTTT. Looking up the rest from reference TRBV19 and TRBJ1-5 gives the full variable domain: DGGITQSPKYLFRKEGQNVTLSCEQNLNHDAMYWYRQDPGQGLRLIYYSQIVNDFQKGDIAEGYSVSREKKESFPLTVTSAQKNPTAFYLCASKGDRLKNQPQHFGDGTRLSIL.